This record concerns one TCR beta chain sequence. It lacks a known antigen. No clone much larger than this one lies a single base away; base qualities are absent. From a lookup of the germline V gene, CDR1 and CDR2 are WSHSY and SAAADI. The CDR3 holds 11 amino acids from the cysteine to the phenylalanine. Kept here is only the CDR3 DNA, which spans 33 bases and is read in frame from base 1. V and J lose 2 bases and 8 bases, and a span of 6 bases separates them. The data stem from a study of T cell changes during pregnancy in multiple sclerosis (dated by TCRdb to the late 2010s). With regard to the full study: In women with multiple sclerosis, the researchers looked at how the T cell repertoire shifted as pregnancy progressed.

Libraries were made using the immunoSEQ multiplex PCR assay. TCRdb re-hosts the immuneACCESS table, in-frame sequences only. Its copies lack some clones; in the studies checked, an unresolved V gene accounts for under half of them, and the cause for the rest is not known. In this sample the table shows about 59,000 clones, nearly 95% of which occur a single time. The ten largest clones add up to roughly 2.5% of the sample. The V gene is TRBV10-2 and the J gene is TRBJ1-2; a confident D gene designation cannot be given. This specimen consisted of CD8+ T cells from peripheral blood mononuclear cells, obtained in the third trimester of pregnancy. The clonotype comes from a female donor with multiple sclerosis, enrolled in a pregnancy study. The nucleotide sequence reads TGCGCCAGCAGTGAGGCTAGGGGCTACACCTTC. The resulting protein is CASSEARGYTF.